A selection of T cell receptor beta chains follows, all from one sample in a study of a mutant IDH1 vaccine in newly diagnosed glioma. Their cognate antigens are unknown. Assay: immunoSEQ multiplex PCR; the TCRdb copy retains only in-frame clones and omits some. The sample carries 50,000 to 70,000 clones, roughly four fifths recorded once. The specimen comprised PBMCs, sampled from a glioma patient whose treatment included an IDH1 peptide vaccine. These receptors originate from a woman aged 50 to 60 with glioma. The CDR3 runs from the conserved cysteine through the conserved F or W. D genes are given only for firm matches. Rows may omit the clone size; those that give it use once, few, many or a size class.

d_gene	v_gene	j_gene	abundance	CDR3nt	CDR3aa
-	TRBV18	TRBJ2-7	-	TGTGCCAGCTCACCACCGGCCCGGGTTGAGGAGCAGTACTTC	CASSPPARVEEQYF
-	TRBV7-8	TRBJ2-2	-	TGTGCCAGCAGCTTAGTGGGCTCAGGGGGGGCGAACACCGGGGAGCTGTTTTTT	CASSLVGSGGANTGELFF
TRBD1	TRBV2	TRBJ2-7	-	TGTGCCAGCAGTAAGGACAGGGGTCAATCCTACGAGCAGTACTTC	CASSKDRGQSYEQYF
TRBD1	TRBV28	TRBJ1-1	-	TGTGCCAGCAGTCCGCACCGTCGGACAGGGCCTGAAGCTTTCTTT	CASSPHRRTGPEAFF
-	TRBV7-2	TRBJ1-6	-	TGTGCCAGCAGCTTAGTTGGCAGCCTGCGTTCACCCCTCCACTTT	CASSLVGSLRSPLHF
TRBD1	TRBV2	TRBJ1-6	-	TGTGCCAGCAGAGGCAGGGGGAATTCACCCCTCCACTTT	CASRGRGNSPLHF
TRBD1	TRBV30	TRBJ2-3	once	TGTGCCTGGAGTGGAGGGACAGTAGTAGATACGCAGTATTTT	CAWSGGTVVDTQYF
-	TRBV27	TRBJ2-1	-	TGTGCCAGCAGTCCCTATAACAGGGAGGGTTCCTACAATGAGCAGTTCTTC	CASSPYNREGSYNEQFF
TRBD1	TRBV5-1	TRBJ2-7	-	TGCGCCAGCAGATTGGACAGGGTGGGCGAGCAGTACTTC	CASRLDRVGEQYF
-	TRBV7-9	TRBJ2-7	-	TGTGCCAGCAGCCAAATGAAGGTCAATGAAGGGGAGCAGTACTTC	CASSQMKVNEGEQYF
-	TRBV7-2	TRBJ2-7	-	TGTGCCAGCAGCTTATCCGTAGGAAGATCCGAGCAGTACTTC	CASSLSVGRSEQYF
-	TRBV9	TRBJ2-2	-	TGTGCCAGCAGCGGTGAACCCGGACGAGCGACCAACACCGGGGAGCTGTTTTTT	CASSGEPGRATNTGELFF
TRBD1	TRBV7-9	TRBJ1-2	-	TGTGCCAGCAGCCGCGACAGGGTGGGAGGCTACACCTTC	CASSRDRVGGYTF
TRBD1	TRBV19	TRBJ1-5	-	TGTGCCAGTAGTAGCACAGGGGAAAATCAGCCCCAGCATTTT	CASSSTGENQPQHF
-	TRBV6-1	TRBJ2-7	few	TGTGCCAGCAGTGAAGAAGTCTTCTACGAGCAGTACTTC	CASSEEVFYEQYF
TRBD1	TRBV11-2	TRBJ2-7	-	TGTGCCTCGGGACAGGGAATCTACGAGCAGTACTTC	CASGQGIYEQYF
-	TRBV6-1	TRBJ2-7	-	TGTGCCAGCAGTGGGTTTGACAGAGCCTACGAGCAGTACTTC	CASSGFDRAYEQYF